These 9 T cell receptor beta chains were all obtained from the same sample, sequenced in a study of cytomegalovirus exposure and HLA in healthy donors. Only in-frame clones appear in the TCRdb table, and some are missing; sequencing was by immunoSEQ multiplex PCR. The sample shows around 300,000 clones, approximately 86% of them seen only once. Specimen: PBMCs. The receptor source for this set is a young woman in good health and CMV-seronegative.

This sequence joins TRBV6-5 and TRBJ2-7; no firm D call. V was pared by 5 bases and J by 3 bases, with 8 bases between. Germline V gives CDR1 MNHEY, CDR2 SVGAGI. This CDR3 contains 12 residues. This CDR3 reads CASSLTGYEQYF. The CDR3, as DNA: TGTGCCAGCAGTCTCACGGGCTACGAGCAGTACTTC.

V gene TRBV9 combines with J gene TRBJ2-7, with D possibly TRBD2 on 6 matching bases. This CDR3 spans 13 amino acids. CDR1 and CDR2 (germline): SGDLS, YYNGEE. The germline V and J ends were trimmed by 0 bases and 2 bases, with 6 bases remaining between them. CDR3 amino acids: CASSVGGTYEQYF. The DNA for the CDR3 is TGTGCCAGCAGCGTAGGCGGGACCTACGAGCAGTACTTC.

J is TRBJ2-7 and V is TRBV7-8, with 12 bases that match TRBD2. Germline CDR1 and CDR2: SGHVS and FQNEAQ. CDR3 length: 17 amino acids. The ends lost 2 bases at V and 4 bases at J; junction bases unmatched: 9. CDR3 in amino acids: CASSLSLAGGPSYEQYF. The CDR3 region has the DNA TGTGCCAGCAGCTTAAGTCTAGCGGGAGGGCCTTCGTACGAGCAGTACTTC. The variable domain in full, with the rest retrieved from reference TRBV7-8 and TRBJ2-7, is GAGVSQSPRYKVAKRGQDVALRCDPISGHVSLFWYQQALGQGPEFLTYFQNEAQLDKSGLPSDRFFAERPEGSVSTLKIQRTQQEDSAVYLCASSLSLAGGPSYEQYFGPGTRLTVT.

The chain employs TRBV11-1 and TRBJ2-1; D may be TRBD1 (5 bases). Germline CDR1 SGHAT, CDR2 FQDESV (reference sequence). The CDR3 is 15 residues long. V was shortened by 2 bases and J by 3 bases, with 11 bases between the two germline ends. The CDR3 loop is CASSLLGQGYNEQFF. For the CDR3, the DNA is TGTGCCAGCAGCTTACTTGGGCAGGGCTACAATGAGCAGTTCTTC.

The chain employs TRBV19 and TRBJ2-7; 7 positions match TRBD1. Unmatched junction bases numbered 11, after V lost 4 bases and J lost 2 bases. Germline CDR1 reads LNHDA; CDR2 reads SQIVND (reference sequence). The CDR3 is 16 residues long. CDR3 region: CASSTLRDSETYEQYF. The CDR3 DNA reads TGTGCCAGTAGTACACTCCGGGACAGCGAGACCTACGAGCAGTACTTC.

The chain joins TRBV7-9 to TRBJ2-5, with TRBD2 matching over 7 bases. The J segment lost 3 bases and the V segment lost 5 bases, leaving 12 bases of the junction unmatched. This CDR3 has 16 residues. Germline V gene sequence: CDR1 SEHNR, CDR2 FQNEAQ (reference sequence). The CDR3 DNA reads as TGTGCCAGCAGCCTTAGAGCTAGCGGCGATAAAGAGACCCAGTACTTC. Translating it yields CASSLRASGDKETQYF.

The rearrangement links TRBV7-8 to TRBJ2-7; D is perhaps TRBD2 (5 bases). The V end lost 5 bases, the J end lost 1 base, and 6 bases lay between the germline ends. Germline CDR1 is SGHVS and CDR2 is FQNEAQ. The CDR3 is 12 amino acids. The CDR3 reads CASSRRSYEQYF. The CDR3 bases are TGTGCCAGCAGCAGGAGGTCCTACGAGCAGTACTTC.

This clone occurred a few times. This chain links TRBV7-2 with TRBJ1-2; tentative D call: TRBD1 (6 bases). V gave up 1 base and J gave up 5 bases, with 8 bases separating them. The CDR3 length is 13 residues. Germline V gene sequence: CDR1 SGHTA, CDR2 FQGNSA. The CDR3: CASSLDRDYGYTF. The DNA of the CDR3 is TGTGCCAGCAGCTTAGACAGGGATTATGGCTACACCTTC.

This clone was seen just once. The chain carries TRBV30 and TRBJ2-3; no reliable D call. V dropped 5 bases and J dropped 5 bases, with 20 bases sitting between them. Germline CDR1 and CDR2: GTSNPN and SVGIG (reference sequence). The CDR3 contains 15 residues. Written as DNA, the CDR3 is TGTGCCTGGTCTGGTGGGTCGCGGTCCTTAGATACGCAGTATTTT. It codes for CAWSGGSRSLDTQYF. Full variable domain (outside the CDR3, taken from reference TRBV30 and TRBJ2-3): SQTIHQWPATLVQPVGSPLSLECTVEGTSNPNLYWYRQAAGRGLQLLFYSVGIGQISSEVPQNLSASRPQDRQFILSSKKLLLSDSGFYLCAWSGGSRSLDTQYFGPGTRLTVL.